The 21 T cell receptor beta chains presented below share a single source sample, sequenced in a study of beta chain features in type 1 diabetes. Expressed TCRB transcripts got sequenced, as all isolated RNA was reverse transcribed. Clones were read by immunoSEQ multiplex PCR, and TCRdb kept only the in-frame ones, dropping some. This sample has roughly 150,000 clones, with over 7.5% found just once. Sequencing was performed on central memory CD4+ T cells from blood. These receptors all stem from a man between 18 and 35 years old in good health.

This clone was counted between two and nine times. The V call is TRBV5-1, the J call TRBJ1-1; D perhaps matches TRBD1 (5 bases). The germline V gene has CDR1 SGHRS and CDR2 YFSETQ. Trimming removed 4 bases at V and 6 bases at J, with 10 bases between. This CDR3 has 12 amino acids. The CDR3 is CASSQGLSEAFF. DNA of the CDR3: TGCGCCAGCAGCCAGGGACTATCTGAAGCTTTCTTT.

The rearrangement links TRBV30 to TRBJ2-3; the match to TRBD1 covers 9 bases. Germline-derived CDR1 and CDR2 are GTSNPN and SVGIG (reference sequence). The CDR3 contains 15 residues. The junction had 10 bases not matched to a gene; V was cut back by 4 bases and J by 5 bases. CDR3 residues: CAWKGHRGHRDTQYF. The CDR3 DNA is TGTGCCTGGAAAGGTCACAGGGGGCATAGAGATACGCAGTATTTT.

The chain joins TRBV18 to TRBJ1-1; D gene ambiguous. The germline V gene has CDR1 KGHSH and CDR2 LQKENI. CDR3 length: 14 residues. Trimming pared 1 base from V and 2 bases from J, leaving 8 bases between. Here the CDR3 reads CASSPRGENTEAFF. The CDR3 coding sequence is TGTGCCAGCTCACCACGGGGAGAAAACACTGAAGCTTTCTTT.

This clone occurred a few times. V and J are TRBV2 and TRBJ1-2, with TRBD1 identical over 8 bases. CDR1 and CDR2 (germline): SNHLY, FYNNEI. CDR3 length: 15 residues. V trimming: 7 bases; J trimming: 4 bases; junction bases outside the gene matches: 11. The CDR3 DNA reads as TGTGCCAGCAAGCAGGGGGCGGAATCCTCCTATGGCTACACCTTC. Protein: CASKQGAESSYGYTF.

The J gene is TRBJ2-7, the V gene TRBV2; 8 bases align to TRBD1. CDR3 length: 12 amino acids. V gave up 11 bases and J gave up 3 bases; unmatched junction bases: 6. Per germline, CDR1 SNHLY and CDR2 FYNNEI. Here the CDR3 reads CAGGQGIYEQYF. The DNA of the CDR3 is TGTGCCGGAGGACAGGGTATCTACGAGCAGTACTTC.

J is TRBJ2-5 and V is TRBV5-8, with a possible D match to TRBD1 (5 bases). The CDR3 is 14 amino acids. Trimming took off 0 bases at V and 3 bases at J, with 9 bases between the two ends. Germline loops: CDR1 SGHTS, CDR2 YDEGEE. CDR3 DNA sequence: TGTGCCAGCAGCTTGGGACAGTTTAAAGAGACCCAGTACTTC. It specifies CASSLGQFKETQYF.

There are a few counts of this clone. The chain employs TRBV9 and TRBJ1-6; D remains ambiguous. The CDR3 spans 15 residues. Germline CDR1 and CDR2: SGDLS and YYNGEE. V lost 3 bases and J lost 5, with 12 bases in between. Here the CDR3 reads CASSDPGGNNSPLHF. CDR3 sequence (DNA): TGTGCCAGCAGCGACCCGGGAGGGAATAATTCACCCCTCCACTTT.

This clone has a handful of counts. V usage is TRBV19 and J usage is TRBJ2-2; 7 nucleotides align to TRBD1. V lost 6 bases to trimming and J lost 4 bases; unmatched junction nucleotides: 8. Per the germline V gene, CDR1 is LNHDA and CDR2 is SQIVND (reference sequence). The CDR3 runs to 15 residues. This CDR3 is CASSQGQVLTGELFF. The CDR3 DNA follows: TGTGCCAGTAGCCAAGGACAGGTCCTCACCGGGGAGCTGTTTTTT.

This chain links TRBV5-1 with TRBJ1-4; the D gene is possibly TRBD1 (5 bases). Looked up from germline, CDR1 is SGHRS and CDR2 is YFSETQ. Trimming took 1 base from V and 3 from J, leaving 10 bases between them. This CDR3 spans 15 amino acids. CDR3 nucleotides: TGCGCCAGCAGCTTGCGCGGGGCTTCTAATGAAAAACTGTTTTTT. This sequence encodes CASSLRGASNEKLFF.

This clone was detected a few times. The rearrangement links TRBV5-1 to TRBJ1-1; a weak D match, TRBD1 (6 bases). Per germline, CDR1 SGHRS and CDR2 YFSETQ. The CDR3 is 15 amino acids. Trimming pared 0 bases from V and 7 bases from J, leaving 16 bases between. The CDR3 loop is CASSLGFPRDNEAFF. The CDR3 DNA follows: TGCGCCAGCAGCTTGGGATTCCCCCGGGACAATGAAGCTTTCTTT.

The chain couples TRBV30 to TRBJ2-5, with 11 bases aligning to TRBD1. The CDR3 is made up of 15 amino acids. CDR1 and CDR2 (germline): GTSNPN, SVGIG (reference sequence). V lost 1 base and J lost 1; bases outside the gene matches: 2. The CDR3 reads CAWSGGQGVQETQYF. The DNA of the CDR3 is TGTGCCTGGAGTGGGGGACAGGGGGTCCAAGAGACCCAGTACTTC.

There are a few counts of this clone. As DNA, the CDR3 is TGCGCCAGCAGCCTCGGGAGAGGGGGGGCCACTGAAGCTTTCTTT. Its protein product is CASSLGRGGATEAFF. This chain connects TRBV4-3 to TRBJ1-1, with a weak D call TRBD1 (6 bases). Trimming removed 4 bases from V and 4 bases from J, with 16 bases in between. This CDR3 contains 15 residues. Per germline, CDR1 LGHNA and CDR2 YSLEER.

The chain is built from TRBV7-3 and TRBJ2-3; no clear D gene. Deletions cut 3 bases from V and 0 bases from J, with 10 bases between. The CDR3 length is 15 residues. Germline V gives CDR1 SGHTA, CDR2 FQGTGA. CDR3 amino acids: CASSFGLTSTDTQYF. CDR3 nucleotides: TGTGCCAGCAGCTTTGGTCTAACCAGCACAGATACGCAGTATTTT.

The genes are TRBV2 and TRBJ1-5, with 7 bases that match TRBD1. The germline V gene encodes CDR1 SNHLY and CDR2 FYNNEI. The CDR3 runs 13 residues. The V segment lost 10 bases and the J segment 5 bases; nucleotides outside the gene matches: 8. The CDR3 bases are TGTGCCACTCGACAGGGATCGGATCAGCCCCAGCATTTT. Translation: CATRQGSDQPQHF.

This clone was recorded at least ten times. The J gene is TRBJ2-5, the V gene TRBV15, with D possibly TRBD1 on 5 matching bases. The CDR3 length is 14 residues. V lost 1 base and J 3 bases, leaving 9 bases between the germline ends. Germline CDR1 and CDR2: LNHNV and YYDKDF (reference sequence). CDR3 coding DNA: TGTGCCACCAGCAGAGCAGGGTGGGAAGAGACCCAGTACTTC. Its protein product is CATSRAGWEETQYF. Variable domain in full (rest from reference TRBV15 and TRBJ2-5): DAMVIQNPRYQVTQFGKPVTLSCSQTLNHNVMYWYQQKSSQAPKLLFHYYDKDFNNEADTPDNFQSRRPNTSFCFLDIRSPGLGDTAMYLCATSRAGWEETQYFGPGTRLLVL.

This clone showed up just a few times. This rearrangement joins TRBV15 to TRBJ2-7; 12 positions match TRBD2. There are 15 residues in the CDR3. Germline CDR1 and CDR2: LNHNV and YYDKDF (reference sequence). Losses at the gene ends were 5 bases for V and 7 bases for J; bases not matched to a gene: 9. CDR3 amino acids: CATSYRLAGASEQYF. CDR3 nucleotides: TGTGCCACCAGCTATAGACTAGCGGGAGCCTCGGAGCAGTACTTC.

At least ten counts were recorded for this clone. Here the CDR3 reads CSVDRGPDTQYF. For the CDR3, the DNA is TGCAGCGTTGACAGGGGACCAGATACGCAGTATTTT. The chain links TRBV29-1 to TRBJ2-3; perhaps TRBD1 as D (6 bases). Germline V gene sequence: CDR1 SQVTM, CDR2 ANQGSEA. With 3 bases removed from V and 4 bases from J, the gap between germline ends came to 8 bases. The CDR3 runs 12 residues.

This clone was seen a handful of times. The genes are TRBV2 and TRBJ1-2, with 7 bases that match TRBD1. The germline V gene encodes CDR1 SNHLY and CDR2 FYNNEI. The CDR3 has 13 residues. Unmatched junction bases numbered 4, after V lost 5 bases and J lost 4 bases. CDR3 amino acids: CASSITGVYGYTF. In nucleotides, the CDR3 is TGTGCCAGCAGTATAACAGGGGTCTATGGCTACACCTTC.

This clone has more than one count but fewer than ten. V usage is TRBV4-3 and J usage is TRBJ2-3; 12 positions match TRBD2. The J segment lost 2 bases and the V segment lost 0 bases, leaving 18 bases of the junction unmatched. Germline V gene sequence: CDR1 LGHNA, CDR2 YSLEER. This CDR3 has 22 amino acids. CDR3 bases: TGCGCCAGCAGCCAAGATCGAGCACTAGCGGGAGGACCCACCTATTCCACAGATACGCAGTATTTT. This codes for CASSQDRALAGGPTYSTDTQYF.

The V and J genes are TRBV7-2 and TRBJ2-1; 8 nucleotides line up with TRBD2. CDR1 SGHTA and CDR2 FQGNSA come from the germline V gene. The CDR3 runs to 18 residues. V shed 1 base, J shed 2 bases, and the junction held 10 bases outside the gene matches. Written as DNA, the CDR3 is TGTGCCAGCAGCTTAGATCAAAGCGGGAGTAAAGCCTACAATGAGCAGTTCTTC. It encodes CASSLDQSGSKAYNEQFF.

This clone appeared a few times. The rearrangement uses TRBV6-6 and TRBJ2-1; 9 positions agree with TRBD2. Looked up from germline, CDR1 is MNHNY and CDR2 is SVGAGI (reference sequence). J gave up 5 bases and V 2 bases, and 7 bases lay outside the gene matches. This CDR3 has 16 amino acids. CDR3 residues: CASSYGRLAGNNEQFF. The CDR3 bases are TGTGCCAGCAGTTACGGCCGGCTAGCGGGGAACAATGAGCAGTTCTTC.